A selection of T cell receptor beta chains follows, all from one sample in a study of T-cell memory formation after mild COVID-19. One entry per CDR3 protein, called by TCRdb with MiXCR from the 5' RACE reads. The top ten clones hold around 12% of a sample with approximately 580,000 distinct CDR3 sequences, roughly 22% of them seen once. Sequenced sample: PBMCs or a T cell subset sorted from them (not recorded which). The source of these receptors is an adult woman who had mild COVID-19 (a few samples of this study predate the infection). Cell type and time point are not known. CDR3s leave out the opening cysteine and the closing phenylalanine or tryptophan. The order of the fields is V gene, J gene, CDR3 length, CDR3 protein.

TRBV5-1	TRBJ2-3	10	ASSWSSDTQY
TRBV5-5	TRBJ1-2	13	ASSFVGAGTYGYT
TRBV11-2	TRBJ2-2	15	ASSLAYPTANTGELF
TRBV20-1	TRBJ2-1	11	GAAGGRGNEQF
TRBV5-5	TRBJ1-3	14	ASSLGIHRSGNTIY
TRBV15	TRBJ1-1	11	ATEGTRNTEAF
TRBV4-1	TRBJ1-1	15	ASSQATGGYSNTEAF
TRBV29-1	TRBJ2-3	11	SVDYQSTDTQY
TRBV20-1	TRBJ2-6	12	SVPDGAGANVLT
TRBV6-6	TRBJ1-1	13	ASITPQHLNTEAF
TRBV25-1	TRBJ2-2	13	ASSEWGGSTGELF
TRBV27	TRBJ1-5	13	ASRFSGLGNQPQH
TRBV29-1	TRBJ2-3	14	SVAGGTSGKMDTQY
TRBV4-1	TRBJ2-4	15	ASSQDVTSGGRNIQY
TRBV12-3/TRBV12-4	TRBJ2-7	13	ASSFRAGRSYEQY
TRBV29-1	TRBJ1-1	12	SVKEQEVNTEAF
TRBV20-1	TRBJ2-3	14	SARDPSGRAGDTQY
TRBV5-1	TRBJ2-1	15	ASSLQPGQGGRSEQF
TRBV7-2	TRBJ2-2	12	ASSETGYRGELF
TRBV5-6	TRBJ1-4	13	ASSPDPDNGEKLF
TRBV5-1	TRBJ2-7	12	ASSPTGAVNEQY
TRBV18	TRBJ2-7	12	ASSPPGLQYEQY
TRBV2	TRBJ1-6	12	ASKEEVGGSPLH
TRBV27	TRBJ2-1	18	ASSLFIGLGSGTERNEQF
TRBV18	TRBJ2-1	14	ASSQRTAGTYNEQF
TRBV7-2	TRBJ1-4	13	ASSLAAGVYEKLF
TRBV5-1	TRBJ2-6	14	ASSLAVGVGANVLT
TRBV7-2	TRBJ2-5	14	ASSFRPGLTQETQY
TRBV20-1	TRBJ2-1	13	SASRKTSGSNEQF
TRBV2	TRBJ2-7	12	ASSESGGAYEQY
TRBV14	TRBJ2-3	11	ASSQEGADTQY
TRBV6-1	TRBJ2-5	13	ASRTAQGNQETQY
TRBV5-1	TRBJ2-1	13	ASSLWDRGPNEQF
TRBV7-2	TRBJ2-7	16	ASSLRSSERELTYEQY
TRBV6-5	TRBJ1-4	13	ASSYSTGENEKLF
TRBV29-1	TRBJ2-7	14	SVGAHLVRGAGEQY
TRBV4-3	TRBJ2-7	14	ASSHIQTQNLYEQY
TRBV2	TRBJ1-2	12	ASSRDKSNYGYT
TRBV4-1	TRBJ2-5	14	ASSQDGTGRLETQY
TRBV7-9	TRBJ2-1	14	ASSSPGTVLYNEQF
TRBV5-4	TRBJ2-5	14	ASSHGQGTPRETQY
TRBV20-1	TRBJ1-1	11	SASGDFGTEAF
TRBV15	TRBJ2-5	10	ATSRGPTAQY
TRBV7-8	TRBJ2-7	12	ASSLGGRDYEQY
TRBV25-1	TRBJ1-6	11	ASSVSTNSPLH
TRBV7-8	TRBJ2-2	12	ASSLVRVSGELF
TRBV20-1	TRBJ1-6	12	SASPGQKNSPLH
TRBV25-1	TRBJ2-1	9	ASSSLDVQF
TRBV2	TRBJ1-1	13	ASSEDAVRNTEAF
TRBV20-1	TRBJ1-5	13	SAPQGGRTNQPQH
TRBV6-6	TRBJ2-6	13	ATRYGGSGANVLT
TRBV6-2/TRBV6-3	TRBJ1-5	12	ASRVTGGFQPQH
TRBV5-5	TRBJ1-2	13	ASSLQGWANYGYT
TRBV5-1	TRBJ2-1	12	ASSLENGHNEQF
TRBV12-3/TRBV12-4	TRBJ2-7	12	ASTQRPGSYEQY
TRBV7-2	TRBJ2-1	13	ASSLGYGRGNEQF